This T cell receptor (beta chain) comes out of a study of T cells in tuberculosis. The V gene lost 3 bases and the J gene lost 2 bases, with 15 bases spanning the gap. CDR1 and CDR2 from the germline V gene are SGDLS and YYNGEE. The CDR3 covers 16 residues. Here immunoSEQ multiplex PCR was the method, and the copy in TCRdb shows in-frame clones only, minus some. The table includes 30,000 to 40,000 clones, under 98% detected once. The specimen was PBMCs. The chain is built from TRBV9 and TRBJ1-3; possible D gene TRBD1, 6 bases. The TCR originated in a donor aged 10 to 29 with latent tuberculosis or without tuberculosis infection. The CDR3 loop is CASSARAGETGNTIYF. CDR3 nucleotides: TGTGCCAGCAGCGCCCGAGCAGGGGAAACTGGAAACACCATATATTTT. Full variable domain (rest looked up from reference TRBV9 and TRBJ1-3): DSGVTQTPKHLITATGQRVTLRCSPRSGDLSVYWYQQSLDQGLQFLIQYYNGEERAKGNILERFSAQQFPDLHSELNLSSLELGDSALYFCASSARAGETGNTIYFGEGSWLTVV.